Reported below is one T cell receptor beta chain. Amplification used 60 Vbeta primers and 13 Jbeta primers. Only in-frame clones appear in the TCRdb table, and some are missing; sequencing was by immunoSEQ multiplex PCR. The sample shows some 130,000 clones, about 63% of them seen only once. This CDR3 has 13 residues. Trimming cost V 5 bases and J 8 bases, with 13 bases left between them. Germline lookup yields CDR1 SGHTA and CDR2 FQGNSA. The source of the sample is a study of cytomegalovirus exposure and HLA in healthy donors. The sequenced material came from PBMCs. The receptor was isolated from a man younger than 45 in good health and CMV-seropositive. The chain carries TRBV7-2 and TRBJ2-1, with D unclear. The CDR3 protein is CASSHRGVHEQFF. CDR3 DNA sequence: TGTGCCAGCAGCCATCGCGGCGTGCATGAGCAGTTCTTC.